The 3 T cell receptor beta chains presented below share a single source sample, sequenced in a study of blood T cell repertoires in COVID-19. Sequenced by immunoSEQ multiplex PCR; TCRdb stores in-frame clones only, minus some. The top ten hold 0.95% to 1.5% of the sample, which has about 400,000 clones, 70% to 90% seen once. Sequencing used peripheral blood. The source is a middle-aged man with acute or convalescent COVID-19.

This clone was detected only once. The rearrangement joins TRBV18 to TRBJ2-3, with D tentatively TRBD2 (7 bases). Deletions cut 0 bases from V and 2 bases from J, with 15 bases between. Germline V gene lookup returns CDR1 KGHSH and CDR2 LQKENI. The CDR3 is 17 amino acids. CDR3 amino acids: CASSPPYPGGPTDTQYF. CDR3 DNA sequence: TGTGCCAGCTCACCACCTTATCCGGGGGGCCCCACAGATACGCAGTATTTT. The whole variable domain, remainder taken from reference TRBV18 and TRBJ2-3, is NAGVMQNPRHLVRRRGQEARLRCSPMKGHSHVYWYRQLPEEGLKFMVYLQKENIIDESGMPKERFSAEFPKEGPSILRIQQVVRGDSAAYFCASSPPYPGGPTDTQYFGPGTRLTVL.

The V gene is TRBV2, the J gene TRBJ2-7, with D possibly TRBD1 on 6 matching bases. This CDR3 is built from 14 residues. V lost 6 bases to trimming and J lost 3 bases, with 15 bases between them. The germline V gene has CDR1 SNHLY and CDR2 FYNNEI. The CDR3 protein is CASSADRKNYEQYF. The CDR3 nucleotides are TGTGCCAGCAGCGCCGACAGGAAGAACTACGAGCAGTACTTC.

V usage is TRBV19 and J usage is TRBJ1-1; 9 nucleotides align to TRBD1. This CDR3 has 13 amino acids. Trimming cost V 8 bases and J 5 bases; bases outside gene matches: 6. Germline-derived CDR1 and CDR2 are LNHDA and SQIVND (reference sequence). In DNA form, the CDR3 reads TGTGCCAGTTTCGACAGGGGGTTGACTGAAGCTTTCTTT. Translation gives CASFDRGLTEAFF.